Listed below are T cell receptor beta chains from one sample, sequenced in a study of cytomegalovirus exposure and HLA in healthy donors. Generated by immunoSEQ multiplex PCR, the TCRdb table keeps only in-frame clones and is missing some. The sample records around 140,000 clones, approximately 80% being singletons. Sequencing was performed on PBMCs. The origin of the receptors is a man aged 30 to 45 in good health and CMV-seropositive. CDR3s include the opening cysteine and the closing phenylalanine or tryptophan.

TRBV5-1	TRBJ2-6	CASSPGLSSGANVLTF
TRBV4-2	TRBJ2-3	CASSPGEGVLDTQYF
TRBV2	TRBJ2-7	CASGRQGAPNEQYF
TRBV4-2	TRBJ2-2	CASSQARFGLTTGELFF
TRBV7-6	TRBJ1-4	CASSEGRAEEKLFF
TRBV5-4	TRBJ2-1	CASSLGPKGDEQFF
TRBV14	TRBJ2-3	CASSQADRRTLDTQYF
TRBV6-1	TRBJ1-1	CASSESGGRLGENTEAFF
TRBV2	TRBJ1-1	CASRPERSAEAFF
TRBV28	TRBJ1-5	CASSLVGTYQPQHF
TRBV28	TRBJ2-7	CASRGLGGLDYEQYF